This T cell receptor beta chain was found in a study of blood T cells in healthy people across ages. Primers used in a second PCR of about 7 to 12 cycles were a sample-barcoded 5' primer and a J-beta primer mix. TCRdb ran MiXCR on the 5' RACE reads and lists one entry per CDR3 protein. The sample has about 840,000 distinct CDR3 sequences, around 29% seen once. Germline V gives CDR1 SGDLS, CDR2 YYNGEE. Trimming removed 4 bases from V and 0 bases from J, with 13 bases in between. This CDR3 has 15 amino acids. These data also featured in a second study, about T cells of mothers and their children.

This clonotype originated in a woman aged 40 to 50 in good health. This chain uses TRBV9 with TRBJ1-2; D is unresolved. The sequencing sample was made of blood. The CDR3 DNA reads as TGTGCCAGCAGCCTAGTCACAGCACCTAACTATGGCTACACCTTC. It encodes CASSLVTAPNYGYTF. The variable domain in full, with the rest retrieved from reference TRBV9 and TRBJ1-2, is DSGVTQTPKHLITATGQRVTLRCSPRSGDLSVYWYQQSLDQGLQFLIQYYNGEERAKGNILERFSAQQFPDLHSELNLSSLELGDSALYFCASSLVTAPNYGYTFGSGTRLTVV.